This is a list of T cell receptor beta chains from one sample in a study of identical twins. TCRdb re-called the 5' RACE reads through MiXCR, storing one row per CDR3 protein. Of around 690,000 distinct CDR3 sequences in the sample, about 20% were seen once. The same data also contributed to another study, on T cells expressing NK-cell markers.

Sequenced: PBMCs. The receptors derive from a woman aged 18-29 years in good health. The CDR3 runs from the conserved cysteine through the conserved F or W.

V gene: TRBV5-5; J gene: TRBJ2-7; CDR3 protein: CASSLEGPFYEQYF
V gene: TRBV6-1; J gene: TRBJ2-2; CDR3 protein: CASRPRTSNTGELFF
V gene: TRBV20-1; J gene: TRBJ2-1; CDR3 protein: CSASEPNNEQFF
V gene: TRBV12-3/TRBV12-4; J gene: TRBJ1-1; CDR3 protein: CASKVFPNTEAFF
V gene: TRBV6-2/TRBV6-3; J gene: TRBJ2-2; CDR3 protein: CASRRRGQSNTGELFF
V gene: TRBV25-1; J gene: TRBJ2-2; CDR3 protein: CASSELKQENTGELFF
V gene: TRBV7-9; J gene: TRBJ2-7; CDR3 protein: CASSLQGAKEQYF
V gene: TRBV29-1; J gene: TRBJ1-2; CDR3 protein: CSVFDTGTGAVFSDYGYTF
V gene: TRBV27; J gene: TRBJ2-3; CDR3 protein: CASTTSGMTDTQYF
V gene: TRBV12-5; J gene: TRBJ2-1; CDR3 protein: CASGLVTNEQFF
V gene: TRBV9; J gene: TRBJ2-4; CDR3 protein: CASSVGELLAKNIQYF
V gene: TRBV5-1; J gene: TRBJ2-2; CDR3 protein: CASSGDTSVAGELFF
V gene: TRBV7-9; J gene: TRBJ1-5; CDR3 protein: CASSLAPGSQPQHF
V gene: TRBV20-1; J gene: TRBJ2-5; CDR3 protein: CSAGGVSGGQETQYF
V gene: TRBV7-2; J gene: TRBJ2-7; CDR3 protein: CASSLAAGANYEQYF
V gene: TRBV10-3; J gene: TRBJ2-7; CDR3 protein: CAISPGGTISREQYF
V gene: TRBV7-6; J gene: TRBJ2-1; CDR3 protein: CASSSLWTGEQFF
V gene: TRBV12-3/TRBV12-4; J gene: TRBJ2-4; CDR3 protein: CASSQRVTGHIQYF
V gene: TRBV9; J gene: TRBJ2-5; CDR3 protein: CASSVDLAMETQYF
V gene: TRBV6-1; J gene: TRBJ2-6; CDR3 protein: CASSRDPNGANVLTF
V gene: TRBV5-5; J gene: TRBJ1-4; CDR3 protein: CASSSRGGTNEKLFF
V gene: TRBV7-2; J gene: TRBJ2-1; CDR3 protein: CASSPHRTSGIAGEQFF
V gene: TRBV4-2; J gene: TRBJ2-6; CDR3 protein: CASSQPPLRSSGANVLTF
V gene: TRBV7-2; J gene: TRBJ2-1; CDR3 protein: CASSVQREQEFF
V gene: TRBV6-2/TRBV6-3; J gene: TRBJ2-1; CDR3 protein: CASRMGELISYNEQFF
V gene: TRBV29-1; J gene: TRBJ2-6; CDR3 protein: CSVTTRANVLTF
V gene: TRBV20-1; J gene: TRBJ2-1; CDR3 protein: CSASAGAHNEQFF
V gene: TRBV20-1; J gene: TRBJ2-7; CDR3 protein: CSASGGDYEQYF
V gene: TRBV7-2; J gene: TRBJ2-7; CDR3 protein: CASSHPGGDRSYEQYF
V gene: TRBV7-2; J gene: TRBJ1-2; CDR3 protein: CASSPLSGAAGYTF
V gene: TRBV11-2; J gene: TRBJ2-3; CDR3 protein: CASKGLRGWSTDTQYF
V gene: TRBV9; J gene: TRBJ2-7; CDR3 protein: CASSVSTSGGANEQYF